These T cell receptor beta chains were read from a single sample in a study. TCRdb redid the calling of the 5' RACE reads with MiXCR, one entry per CDR3 protein. The sample holds 50,000 to 65,000 distinct CDR3 sequences, about 20% seen once. Specimen: tumor-infiltrating Tregs sorted from the breast tumor. The receptors come from a female donor with breast cancer. The CDR3 runs from the conserved cysteine through the conserved F or W. A D gene is named only where the DNA matches it firmly. Only part of the rows carry a size: once, few, many, or a class if the clone is expanded.

clone_size	d_call	v_call	j_call	cdr3_nt	cdr3_aa
many	NA	TRBV7-2	TRBJ1-3	TGTGCCAGCAGTTTCACTACAGGTTCCTCTGGAAACACCATATATTTT	CASSFTTGSSGNTIYF
NA	NA	TRBV4-1	TRBJ2-5	TGCGCCAGCAGCCAGGCGAGTACGTTCCAAGAGACCCAGTACTTC	CASSQASTFQETQYF
NA	NA	TRBV20-1	TRBJ2-1	TGCAGTGCTAGAGGATGGGCTATGGGGCAGTTCTTC	CSARGWAMGQFF
NA	TRBD2	TRBV20-1	TRBJ2-5	TGCAGTGCTAGAGAAAGCGGGAGGGTCAGGGAGACCCAGTACTTC	CSARESGRVRETQYF
many	TRBD1	TRBV28	TRBJ1-1	TGTGCCAGCAGTCAGACAGGGGCTGAAGCTTTCTTT	CASSQTGAEAFF
NA	NA	TRBV5-1	TRBJ1-3	TGCGCCAGCAGCTTTCAGGGCGGAGGGACTGGAAACACCATATATTTT	CASSFQGGGTGNTIYF
few	NA	TRBV2	TRBJ1-2	TGTGCCAGCAGGGGGTTTAACTATGGCTACACCTTC	CASRGFNYGYTF
few	TRBD1	TRBV5-1	TRBJ1-1	TGCGCCAGCAGCCGTATGGGACAGTTGAACACTGAAGCTTTCTTT	CASSRMGQLNTEAFF
few	NA	TRBV7-9	TRBJ2-7	TGTGCCAGCAGCTACTTCTACAAGCAGTACTTC	CASSYFYKQYF
NA	NA	TRBV30	TRBJ1-2	TGTGCCCTCTGGGTGCGTAGCTATGGCTACACCTTC	CALWVRSYGYTF
NA	NA	TRBV27	TRBJ2-1	TGTGCCAGCAGTTCTTACCGTGGCAGAGCCTGCAATGAGCAGTTCTTC	CASSSYRGRACNEQFF
few	NA	TRBV5-1	TRBJ2-1	TGCGCCAGCAGCCCCGGATTCGAGCAGTTCTTC	CASSPGFEQFF
NA	NA	TRBV7-8	TRBJ2-7	TGTGCCAGCAGCGTCGAGGGAGAGCAGTACTTC	CASSVEGEQYF
medium-sized	TRBD2	TRBV29-1	TRBJ2-3	TGCAGCGTTGACGGGACTAGCGGCACAGATACGCAGTATTTT	CSVDGTSGTDTQYF
NA	NA	TRBV28	TRBJ1-5	TGTGCCAGCAGTGACTTGGATTTCCCCGGGGGCAATCAGCCCCAGCATTTT	CASSDLDFPGGNQPQHF
few	TRBD1	TRBV4-3	TRBJ2-5	TGCGCCAGCAGCCAAAGCGTCTGGGACAGGGGGCTGGAGACCCAGTACTTC	CASSQSVWDRGLETQYF
few	NA	TRBV27	TRBJ2-5	TGTGCCAGCAGTTTAGCGGGGCGACAAGAGACCCAGTACTTC	CASSLAGRQETQYF
NA	NA	TRBV5-1	TRBJ1-2	TGCGCCAGCAGCTCCACAGGGTTTAACTATGGCTACACCTTC	CASSSTGFNYGYTF
many	TRBD2	TRBV20-1	TRBJ2-7	TGCAGTGCTGCCCAGGCGGGAGGGCCTTGGTCGTACGAGCAGTACTTC	CSAAQAGGPWSYEQYF
NA	NA	TRBV5-1	TRBJ2-1	TGCTCCAGCAGCTCTGGGGCTATCTATGAGCAGTTCTTC	CSSSSGAIYEQFF
many	TRBD1	TRBV20-1	TRBJ1-1	TGCAGTGCTCACAGGGGCACGAACACTGAAGCTTTCTTT	CSAHRGTNTEAFF
few	TRBD1	TRBV2	TRBJ2-1	TGTGCCAGCAGTCGGGACAGGGCTACCAATGAGCAGTTCTTC	CASSRDRATNEQFF
NA	NA	TRBV6-4	TRBJ2-1	TGTGCCAGCAGTGACCGCATATCCGCAGGGGAGCAGTTCTTC	CASSDRISAGEQFF
NA	NA	TRBV3-1	TRBJ2-4	TGTGCCAGCAGCCCCACTAGAAGCTACAAAAACATTCAGTACTTC	CASSPTRSYKNIQYF
NA	NA	TRBV7-2	TRBJ1-3	TGTGCCAGCAGCTTAGGGCCAGGGCCTGGAAACACCATATATTTT	CASSLGPGPGNTIYF
NA	TRBD1	TRBV7-6	TRBJ1-1	TGTGCCAGCAGCTTAGCTCGCCGGGACAGGTCGAACACTGAAGCTTTCTTT	CASSLARRDRSNTEAFF
NA	NA	TRBV29-1	TRBJ1-1	TGCAGCGTTGAATCGGGGAACACTGAAGCTTTCTTT	CSVESGNTEAFF
once	NA	TRBV2	TRBJ2-3	TGTGCCAGCAATCTATGGGATACGCAGTATTTT	CASNLWDTQYF
few	TRBD1	TRBV4-1	TRBJ2-4	TGCGCCAGCAGCCAAGAGGGGGGGACAGGGGTTAGCGCTCAGTACTTC	CASSQEGGTGVSAQYF
many	TRBD2	TRBV20-1	TRBJ2-7	TGCAGTGCCAATGCCGGGACTAGCGGGAGTAACGAGCAGTACTTC	CSANAGTSGSNEQYF
NA	TRBD1	TRBV5-6	TRBJ2-5	TGTGCCAGCAGCTTGGGGGACAGCCGTGTCATGGAGACCCAGTACTTC	CASSLGDSRVMETQYF
once	NA	TRBV12-3/TRBV12-4	TRBJ1-1	TGTGCCAGCAGTTTTCGAGCCCAGGGTGAAGCTTTCTTT	CASSFRAQGEAFF
NA	TRBD2	TRBV20-1	TRBJ2-1	TGCAGTGCTCTGGATAGCGGGACCCTCTACAATGAGCAGTTCTTC	CSALDSGTLYNEQFF
few	TRBD1	TRBV6-5	TRBJ1-4	TGTGCCAGCAGGGATCCAGGGGGTCGGCTGTTTTTT	CASRDPGGRLFF
many	TRBD2	TRBV20-1	TRBJ2-4	TGCAGTGCCGGGAGGGAGCTAGCCAAAAACATTCAGTACTTC	CSAGRELAKNIQYF
NA	NA	TRBV6-6	TRBJ2-1	TGTGCCAGCAGTTACTTGTCTAGAGGGGGGAATGAGCAGTTCTTC	CASSYLSRGGNEQFF
NA	TRBD1	TRBV7-2	TRBJ2-6	TGTGCCAGCAGCCCTAATACAGGGGGTAATTCTCCTGGGGCCAACGCCCTGACTTTC	CASSPNTGGNSPGANALTF
few	TRBD1	TRBV12-3/TRBV12-4	TRBJ2-4	TGTGCCAGCATACCGGGACAGGGTGCCAAAAACATTCAGTACTTC	CASIPGQGAKNIQYF
few	TRBD1	TRBV4-2	TRBJ1-3	TGTGCCAGCAGCCAGCCCAGGAGCAGGGGGGGAAACACCATATATTTT	CASSQPRSRGGNTIYF
NA	NA	TRBV5-1	TRBJ2-7	TGCGCCAGCAGCCTCTCGACAAGGGGATACGAGCAGTACTTC	CASSLSTRGYEQYF
NA	TRBD1	TRBV12-3/TRBV12-4	TRBJ1-4	TGTGCCAGCAAAACCGGGACAGGGTCAGAAAAACTGTTTTTT	CASKTGTGSEKLFF
NA	NA	TRBV19	TRBJ1-1	TGTGCCAGTAGGGGGGGACCTACTGGGAGAACTGAAGCTTTCTTT	CASRGGPTGRTEAFF
NA	TRBD1	TRBV4-3	TRBJ1-1	TGCGCCAGCAGCCAATTACAGGGGGCAAGGACTGAAGCTTTCTTT	CASSQLQGARTEAFF
many	TRBD1	TRBV5-6	TRBJ1-3	TGTGCCAGCAGCTTGTCCGGGACAGGGGGGGACACCATATATTTT	CASSLSGTGGDTIYF
NA	TRBD2	TRBV11-2	TRBJ2-2	TGTGCCAGCAGTCGACTAGCGGGAGGAATCGGGGAGCTGTTTTTT	CASSRLAGGIGELFF
many	NA	TRBV12-3/TRBV12-4	TRBJ2-7	TGTGCCAGCAGTTTTCGAGGCAGAGTCTACGAGCAGTACTTC	CASSFRGRVYEQYF
NA	NA	TRBV18	TRBJ2-5	TGTGCCAGTTCCCTCTCTGGAGGCGGGGAGACCCAGTACTTC	CASSLSGGGETQYF
NA	NA	TRBV20-1	TRBJ2-3	TGCAGTGCTTCTCCTAGCGTGAGAGGGTCAGATACGCAGTATTTT	CSASPSVRGSDTQYF
few	NA	TRBV24-1	TRBJ1-2	TGTGCCACCAGCTCACACGACTATGGCTACACCTTC	CATSSHDYGYTF
NA	NA	TRBV20-1	TRBJ1-1	TGCAGTGCTAGAGTAGGTAATAAGGGGCGCAACACTGAAGCTTTCTTT	CSARVGNKGRNTEAFF
few	NA	TRBV20-1	TRBJ2-7	TGCAGTGCTAGTGAGGGAAGCTACGAGCAGTACTTC	CSASEGSYEQYF
few	TRBD2	TRBV7-2	TRBJ2-3	TGTGCCAGCAGCTTGCGGGAGGAAGATACGCAGTATTTT	CASSLREEDTQYF
few	NA	TRBV20-1	TRBJ2-2	TGCAGTGCTAGGGATTGGCAGGAGAACACCGGGGAGCTGTTTTTT	CSARDWQENTGELFF